This TCR beta chain is from a study of metastatic and nonmetastatic thyroid tumors. Each patient came to thyroid surgery without any prior treatment (of any kind). Germline CDR1 SGHAT, CDR2 FQNNGV. This CDR3 contains 15 residues. The junction had 5 bases not matched to a gene; V was cut back by 1 base and J by 9 bases. TCRdb used MiXCR to call clones anew from the PCR reads. The repertoire has tens of thousands of clones, approximately 40% of them found once; the top ten carry approximately 22%. The receptor was isolated from a male donor with papillary thyroid cancer or a benign thyroid nodule (not recorded which). Some clones in this sample may be carry-over from other donors' samples. What was sequenced was blood. This sequence joins TRBV11-2 and TRBJ2-1, with TRBD2 matching 11 bases. The CDR3 loop is CASSLVAGGQGEQFF. The CDR3 nucleotides are TGTGCCAGCAGCTTAGTAGCGGGGGGGCAAGGTGAGCAGTTCTTC.